This T cell receptor beta chain was obtained from a study of T cell responses to AZD1222 COVID-19 vaccine. Study-wide results and limits: Unmutated regions of variants are reportedly targeted by nearly half of spike-specific TCRs.

With respect to this clone: Its antigen is unidentified.

The CDR3 is made up of 16 amino acids. The V segment lost 5 bases and the J segment 0 bases; nucleotides outside the gene matches: 7. Germline CDR1 reads LNHDA; CDR2 reads SQIVND (reference sequence). Profiled with immunoSEQ multiplex PCR; TCRdb holds only in-frame clones, not every one. Here the sample spans about 130,000 clones, roughly 88% being singletons. The sample here was peripheral blood, taken on day 0 of MenACWY control vaccination. The chain links TRBV19 to TRBJ2-1; 7 bases agree with TRBD1. This TCR was sampled from an adult in good health. CDR3 sequence (DNA): TGTGCCAGTAGTGCCGAACAGGGGAACTCCTACAATGAGCAGTTCTTC. Its translation is CASSAEQGNSYNEQFF. The full variable domain, completed using reference TRBV19 and TRBJ2-1, is DGGITQSPKYLFRKEGQNVTLSCEQNLNHDAMYWYRQDPGQGLRLIYYSQIVNDFQKGDIAEGYSVSREKKESFPLTVTSAQKNPTAFYLCASSAEQGNSYNEQFFGPGTRLTVL.